These T cell receptor beta chains were read from a single sample in a study of cytomegalovirus exposure and HLA in healthy donors. Clones were sequenced by immunoSEQ multiplex PCR, and TCRdb holds only the in-frame ones, with some missing. This sample has more than 150,000 clones, with around 77% found just once. Sequencing was done on a sample of PBMCs. Receptor source: a young woman in good health and CMV-seronegative. CDR3s leave out the opening cysteine and the closing phenylalanine or tryptophan.

TRBJ2-7,TRBV27,ASSPRQGFPYEQY
TRBJ1-2,TRBV5-1,ASSSTGVNYGYT
TRBJ1-5,TRBV6-6,ASSPGQGSLNQPQH
TRBJ1-3,TRBV7-9,ASSPQTGMNTIY
TRBJ2-2,TRBV5-4,ASSWGLAGDRNTGELF
TRBJ2-5,TRBV4-1,ASSQDRDRGETQY
TRBJ2-7,TRBV15,ATSRDSSSSYEQY
TRBJ2-7,TRBV5-1,ASSLYDNSYEQY
TRBJ1-1,TRBV19,ASSTEFMNTEAF
TRBJ2-3,TRBV18,ASSPQGGFQDTQY
TRBJ1-1,TRBV19,ASSKQGKTEAF
TRBJ2-1,TRBV27,ASSLSAAGSYNEQF
TRBJ1-5,TRBV2,ASSLELPGNQPQH
TRBJ2-7,TRBV19,ASSPTPRTRGEQY
TRBJ1-6,TRBV4-1,ASSFRTAGYGNSPLH
TRBJ1-1,TRBV25-1,ATSPSRRVRNTEAF
TRBJ1-5,TRBV15,ATSSPPVGVPKKDQPQH
TRBJ1-5,TRBV28,ASSLSIQGNQPQH
TRBJ2-3,TRBV6-5,ASSRGGTDTQY
TRBJ2-1,TRBV7-2,ASSLRLADNEQF
TRBJ1-1,TRBV30,AWSVGQNTEAF
TRBJ1-2,TRBV19,ASSIGGLDNYGYT
TRBJ2-5,TRBV5-1,ASSLAPSGQGEETQY
TRBJ1-2,TRBV19,ASSIYYIGTGGPSNYGYT
TRBJ1-2,TRBV9,ASSPPVGTGSGGYT
TRBJ1-2,TRBV7-3,ASSPPRQGAVYGYT
TRBJ1-5,TRBV6-5,ASSYSPVSQPQH
TRBJ2-3,TRBV7-2,ASSPSTGRTDTQY
TRBJ2-3,TRBV5-8,ASSLNWDSSTDTQY
TRBJ1-6,TRBV7-3,ASSFGRRGNSPLH
TRBJ2-2,TRBV5-1,ASMGTANTGELF